Listed here are 24 T cell receptor beta chains from one sample, sequenced in a study. MiXCR, run by TCRdb on the 5' RACE reads, gives a single entry per CDR3 protein. The sample lists tens of thousands of distinct CDR3 sequences; roughly 18% were seen once. Sequenced material: naive CD4+ T cells sorted from blood. Indicated subset: naive CD4+ T cells, CD4+CD45RA+CD25-. Receptors were obtained from a female donor with breast cancer.

This clonotype was counted between two and nine times. The chain is built from TRBV7-9 and TRBJ1-5; D is unclear. Germline V gene sequence: CDR1 SEHNR, CDR2 FQNEAQ (reference sequence). V was pared by 5 bases and J by 1 base, with 6 bases between. CDR3 length equals 13 residues. The CDR3 sequence is CASSGESNQPQHF. For the CDR3, the DNA is TGTGCCAGCAGCGGGGAGAGCAATCAGCCCCAGCATTTT.

The chain couples TRBV20-1 to TRBJ2-7; TRBD1 matches 9 bases. The CDR3 has 14 amino acids. V shed 6 bases and J 2 bases; nucleotides not matched to a gene: 8. Germline CDR1 is DFQATT and CDR2 is SNEGSKA (reference sequence). CDR3 sequence (DNA): TGCAGTGCACCGCGCGGGACAGGGCCCTACGAGCAGTACTTC. It specifies CSAPRGTGPYEQYF.

This clonotype was observed a handful of times. The CDR3 ends on some other residue instead of the conserved phenylalanine or tryptophan, so this is likely a read error. The rearrangement uses TRBV7-2 and TRBJ2-3; D gene uncertain. Trimming removed 4 bases from V and 1 base from J, with 3 bases in between. The length of the CDR3 is 12 residues. Germline V gene sequence: CDR1 SGHTA, CDR2 FQGNSA. The CDR3 DNA follows: TGTGCCAGCAGCTACCGCACAGATACGCAGTATCTT. Translation gives CASSYRTDTQYL.

This clonotype came up a few times. The rearrangement links TRBV21-1 to TRBJ1-2. TRBV21-1 is a documented pseudogene. This CDR3 has 16 amino acids. The CDR3 nucleotides are TGTGCCAGCAGCAAAGCCCATGCTAAGCCTAACTATGGCTACACCTTC. Its translation: CASSKAHAKPNYGYTF.

This clonotype was recorded many times. The chain has TRBV24-1 and TRBJ2-3; D is unresolved. V was trimmed by 6 bases and J by 4 bases, leaving 7 bases between them. This CDR3 is built from 12 residues. Germline CDR1 reads KGHDR; CDR2 reads SFDVKD. CDR3 DNA sequence: TGTGCCACCAGTCTTCGGTCAGATACGCAGTATTTT. This translates into CATSLRSDTQYF.

In this sample, this clonotype turned up a few times. The CDR3 nucleotides read TGTGCCAGCAGTTACTCGAGGGTTGGCGAGCAGTACTTC. Translated: CASSYSRVGEQYF. The V and J genes are TRBV6-2 or TRBV6-3 and TRBJ2-7; TRBD2 is a possible D gene (5 bases). With 0 bases removed from V and 6 bases from J, the gap between germline ends came to 9 bases. Germline V gene sequence: CDR1 MNHEY, CDR2 SVGEGT. This CDR3 spans 13 amino acids.

This clonotype has a handful of counts. This sequence joins TRBV11-2 and TRBJ2-5, with TRBD2 matching over 10 bases. After removal of 6 bases from V and 1 base from J, the junction contained 14 bases not matched to a gene. Germline CDR1 reads SGHAT; CDR2 reads FQNNGV. The CDR3 length is 18 residues. The CDR3 region is CASRPRGSVAGGQETQYF. CDR3 sequence (DNA): TGTGCCAGCAGACCCCGAGGGAGTGTAGCGGGAGGCCAAGAGACCCAGTACTTC.

This clonotype was detected many times. The rearrangement joins TRBV5-1 to TRBJ2-3; 10 bases match TRBD2. The CDR3 has 15 amino acids. Losses at the gene ends were 3 bases for V and 1 base for J; bases not matched to a gene: 2. From germline, CDR1 is SGHRS and CDR2 YFSETQ. The DNA for the CDR3 is TGCGCCAGCAGCTCCGGACTAGCGGGCACAGATACGCAGTATTTT. Protein product: CASSSGLAGTDTQYF.

This clonotype turned up a few times. The V and J genes are TRBV5-1 and TRBJ2-1, with D tentatively TRBD2 (6 bases). CDR3 length: 16 amino acids. Germline loops: CDR1 SGHRS, CDR2 YFSETQ. V was pared by 5 bases and J by 0 bases, with 15 bases between. The CDR3 region is CASRTVAVSSYNEQFF. The CDR3 bases are TGCGCCAGCAGGACCGTAGCGGTAAGCTCCTACAATGAGCAGTTCTTC.

This clonotype was found a few times. This rearrangement joins TRBV7-3 to TRBJ2-1; D unclear. The CDR3 runs 12 residues. Germline CDR1 reads SGHTA; CDR2 reads FQGTGA. The V and J ends lost 4 bases and 6 bases respectively, with 7 bases between them. CDR3 in amino acids: CASSSAANEQFF. CDR3 bases: TGTGCCAGCAGCTCGGCCGCCAATGAGCAGTTCTTC.

This clonotype was seen a handful of times. The chain combines TRBV5-5 with TRBJ2-3; D is possibly TRBD1 (6 bases). This CDR3 has 16 amino acids. The ends were cut back, 4 bases at V and 2 bases at J, with 17 bases in the middle. Germline CDR1 SGHKS, CDR2 YYEKEE (reference sequence). CDR3 nucleotide sequence: TGTGCCAGCAGCCCGGGTGGGCAGGGGCCCACAGATACGCAGTATTTT. This encodes CASSPGGQGPTDTQYF.

The chain combines TRBV28 with TRBJ2-1, with D tentatively TRBD2 (5 bases). The CDR3 sequence is 15 residues long. Germline-derived CDR1 and CDR2 are MDHEN and SYDVKM. The V end was cut by 1 base, the J end by 7 bases, with 14 bases between. DNA for the CDR3: TGTGCCAGCAGTTTATCCCTACGAGGGAAAAATGAGCAGTTCTTC. It encodes CASSLSLRGKNEQFF.

The chain uses TRBV5-1 and TRBJ1-2; D is possibly TRBD1 (6 bases). Looked up from germline, CDR1 is SGHRS and CDR2 is YFSETQ. V was pared by 1 base and J by 4 bases, with 8 bases between. The CDR3 has 13 amino acids. Here the CDR3 DNA reads TGCGCCAGCAGCTTGTACAGGGCCTATGGCTACACCTTC. This encodes CASSLYRAYGYTF.

This clonotype has a count of ten or more. The chain recombines TRBV11-2 with TRBJ1-2; D is unclear. The CDR3 covers 13 residues. The V and J ends lost 3 bases and 2 bases respectively, with 7 bases between them. The germline gives CDR1 SGHAT, CDR2 FQNNGV. The CDR3: CASSFGVNYGYTF. CDR3 sequence (DNA): TGTGCCAGCAGCTTCGGGGTAAACTATGGCTACACCTTC.

This clonotype was seen more than once but under ten times. The chain employs TRBV7-9 and TRBJ2-7; 7 positions match TRBD2. The V and J ends lost 5 bases and 0 bases, in that order; junction bases with no gene match: 10. CDR3 size: 16 residues. The germline V gene has CDR1 SEHNR and CDR2 FQNEAQ (reference sequence). The chain's CDR3 is CASSDLEAGDSYEQYF. For the CDR3, the DNA is TGTGCCAGCAGCGACCTAGAGGCGGGGGACTCCTACGAGCAGTACTTC.

This clonotype was picked up a small number of times. The chain recombines TRBV5-5 with TRBJ2-2, with D perhaps TRBD1 (6 bases). Between the trimmed V and J ends, which lost 4 bases and 7 bases, there was a span of 8 bases. CDR1 SGHKS and CDR2 YYEKEE come from the germline V gene (reference sequence). The CDR3 totals 12 residues. CDR3 residues: CASSGTFGELFF. The CDR3 coding sequence is TGTGCCAGCAGCGGGACATTCGGGGAGCTGTTTTTT.

About this clonotype: A much bigger clone sits one base away, suggesting this may be a read error. The rearrangement links TRBV5-1 to TRBJ1-2; TRBD1 might be the D (6 bases). Germline V CDR1 and CDR2: SGHRS, YFSETQ. The CDR3 spans 16 residues. CDR3 DNA: TGCGCCAGCAGCTTGGATGGGGGCCGTACTAACTATGGCTACGCCTTC. Its translation is CASSLDGGRTNYGYAF. The complete variable domain, with remaining parts taken from reference TRBV5-1 and TRBJ1-2, reads KAGVTQTPRYLIKTRGQQVTLSCSPISGHRSVSWYQQTPGQGLQFLFEYFSETQRNKGNFPGRFSGRQFSNSRSEMNVSTLELGDSALYLCASSLDGGRTNYGYAFGSGTRLTVV.

This clonotype was counted only a few times. The chain uses TRBV27 and TRBJ1-3; D not resolved. This CDR3 is built from 14 residues. Germline V gene sequence: CDR1 MNHEY, CDR2 SMNVEV (reference sequence). V was trimmed by 4 bases and J by 0 bases, leaving 7 bases between them. The CDR3 region has the DNA TGTGCCAGCAGTTCGCGGATCTCTGGAAACACCATATATTTT. It codes for CASSSRISGNTIYF.

The table lists this clonotype with a few counts. The chain recombines TRBV20-1 with TRBJ1-5; D call uncertain. CDR3 length: 14 amino acids. Germline V gene data show CDR1 as DFQATT and CDR2 as SNEGSKA (reference sequence). The germline V and J ends were trimmed by 6 bases and 7 bases, with 19 bases remaining between them. CDR3 amino acids: CSAPVGGLDQPQHF. CDR3 nucleotide sequence: TGCAGTGCACCGGTCGGCGGGTTAGACCAGCCCCAGCATTTT.

The chain is built from TRBV12-3 or TRBV12-4 and TRBJ2-2, with D unresolved. V gave up 6 bases and J gave up 1 base, with 6 bases separating them. The CDR3 totals 13 residues. For the CDR3, the DNA is TGTGCCAGCAGCGTATTGAACACCGGGGAGCTGTTTTTT. Protein sequence: CASSVLNTGELFF.

This clonotype showed up just a few times. The rearrangement uses TRBV15 and TRBJ2-4; tentative D call: TRBD2 (5 bases). The CDR3 is 15 amino acids. V lost 9 bases and J 0 bases, leaving 15 bases between the germline ends. CDR1 LNHNV and CDR2 YYDKDF come from the germline V gene (reference sequence). In DNA form, the CDR3 reads TGTGCCACTGCTCAGCGGTCACTAGCCAAAAACATTCAGTACTTC. It specifies CATAQRSLAKNIQYF.

In DNA form, the CDR3 reads TGCGCCAGCACCCTGGGGACAGATACGCAGTATTTT. Translating gives CASTLGTDTQYF. V usage is TRBV5-1 and J usage is TRBJ2-3; D unresolved. The CDR3 is made up of 12 amino acids. The V end was cut by 6 bases, the J end by 3 bases, with 8 bases between. In germline, CDR1 is SGHRS, CDR2 YFSETQ.

In this sample, this clonotype turned up many times. The chain is built from TRBV4-1 and TRBJ1-2; D might be TRBD1 (5 bases). The CDR3 spans 14 residues. Germline CDR1 reads MGHRA; CDR2 reads YSYEKL. Deletions cut 1 base from V and 8 bases from J, with 14 bases between. The DNA of the CDR3 is TGCGCCAGCAGCCAAGCCCAAGGGGCGAGGGGCTACACCTTC. Its protein is CASSQAQGARGYTF.

The chain carries TRBV6-2 or TRBV6-3 and TRBJ1-1; unclear D gene. Trimming removed 6 bases from V and 1 base from J, with 9 bases in between. In germline, CDR1 is MNHEY, CDR2 SVGEGT. The CDR3 has 13 residues. The CDR3 DNA reads as TGTGCCAGCAGACGGGAATGGAACACTGAAGCTTTCTTT. Amino acid sequence: CASRREWNTEAFF.